This paragraph covers one TCR beta chain sequence. Its target antigen remains unknown. Per-base qualities were not stored, and no clone one base away is much larger. Enrolling through a virtual design, the prospective study's participants ranged in age from roughly 18 to 95 years and lived across roughly 23 United States geographic areas. To assign participants to cohorts, the prospective study relied on clinical history that participants themselves reported in a screening survey and a study questionnaire. Exposed participants were defined as having been in contact with someone with a PCR-confirmed or clinician-diagnosed COVID-19 case within 2 weeks of study entry. In the prospective study, mobile phlebotomists collected whole blood, serum and a nasopharyngeal or oropharyngeal swab from each participant. Prospective study participants could optionally give additional blood draws and questionnaires over a roughly two-month period. Prospective study blood samples were shipped either frozen or at room temperature before DNA extraction.

The data derive from a study of blood T cell repertoires in COVID-19 (dated by TCRdb to the early 2020s). General notes on the study: The collaborator samples originated in the United States, Italy and Spain and spanned the acute and convalescent phases of COVID-19. The material from the prospective study consisted of cDNA or gDNA derived from T cells, B-cell-depleted T cells, or PBMCs. The dataset comprised deeply sampled blood TCRbeta repertoires from subjects exposed to, actively infected with, or recovered from COVID-19. The repertoires were released in a freely available public database meant as a resource for research on the immune response to SARS-CoV-2. Samples were obtained from the ongoing ImmuneRACE study (first 160 participants) and from 1,000 to 1,500 subjects provided by 6 global collaborators. Nearly every sample came with metadata listing a de-identified subject ID, COVID-19 status, age in years and sex. Where available, HLA class I and class II types were taken from metadata supplied by the sample provider and were not determined by assay-based typing.

The CDR1 and CDR2 encoded by the germline V gene are SGHRS and YFSETQ. Reading from cysteine to phenylalanine, the CDR3 counts 14 amino acids. Solely the CDR3 DNA is kept, with 42 bases framed from the first base. Germline trimming amounts to 4 bases on V and 5 bases on J, with 8 as the count of junction bases outside the gene matches. TCRbeta CDR3 regions were amplified from genomic DNA by means of the immunoSEQ Assay, a bias-controlled multiplex PCR. In the paper's pipeline: The number of nucleated cells in each sample was estimated from the amplification of reference gene primers within the assay. To quantify the absolute abundance of each unique TCRbeta CDR3 rearrangement, sequence reads were collapsed and filtered. For each sample, productive Simpson clonality was calculated by taking the square root of Simpson's diversity index across productive rearrangements. TCRdb obtained this table from immuneACCESS and retained in-frame rearrangements with V and J assigned. These tables miss some clones; where compared with another copy, unresolved V genes account for less than half of the shortfall, and the remainder is unexplained. For V, J and clone size, that table is used; D and trimming come from the DNA. The sample profile shows fewer than 200,000 clones; roughly 84% of them were found once. Jointly, the top ten make up 3% to 3.5% of the sample.

The research as a whole found: How much clinical and demographic metadata was included differed by source and by participant, and the metadata was provided uncurated.

The V gene is TRBV5-1 and the J gene is TRBJ2-7, with 8 central nucleotides matching TRBD1. The TCR sequence derives from a woman in her twenties or thirties who had been exposed to COVID-19. Material for sequencing was PBMCs or T cells enriched from blood (not recorded which). The DNA reads TGCGCCAGCAGCCCGGGGGACAGGCCCGACGAGCAGTACTTC. Its translation is CASSPGDRPDEQYF.